What follows describes a single T cell receptor beta chain. This record belongs to a study of blood T cell repertoires in COVID-19. Across the study: Acute-phase and convalescent COVID-19 samples originated in the United States, Italy and Spain.

Individuals drawn from under 30 US areas were about 18 to 95 years old. In assigning cohorts, the study relied on participant-reported clinical history. Original analysis: How many nucleated cells were present was estimated from reference gene primer amplification. Clones were sequenced by immunoSEQ multiplex PCR, and TCRdb holds only the in-frame ones, with some missing. V and J calls and clone size are those listed in that table; D and trimming were worked out from the DNA. The sample gives approximately 250,000 clones, under 90% of which show up once; roughly 4% is in the top ten. The CDR3 has 17 residues. The germline CDR1 and CDR2 sequences are LNHDA and SQIVND (reference sequence). After removal of 2 bases from V and 5 bases from J, the junction contained 12 bases not matched to a gene.

The sequencing input was PBMCs or T cells enriched from blood (not recorded which). This TCR was recovered from a man aged 25-45 years with acute COVID-19. The chain joins TRBV19 to TRBJ2-5, with 9 bases lining up with TRBD2. CDR3 sequence: CASSITAAGGSMETQYF. The DNA for the CDR3 is TGTGCCAGTAGTATAACGGCAGCGGGAGGTAGTATGGAGACCCAGTACTTC.